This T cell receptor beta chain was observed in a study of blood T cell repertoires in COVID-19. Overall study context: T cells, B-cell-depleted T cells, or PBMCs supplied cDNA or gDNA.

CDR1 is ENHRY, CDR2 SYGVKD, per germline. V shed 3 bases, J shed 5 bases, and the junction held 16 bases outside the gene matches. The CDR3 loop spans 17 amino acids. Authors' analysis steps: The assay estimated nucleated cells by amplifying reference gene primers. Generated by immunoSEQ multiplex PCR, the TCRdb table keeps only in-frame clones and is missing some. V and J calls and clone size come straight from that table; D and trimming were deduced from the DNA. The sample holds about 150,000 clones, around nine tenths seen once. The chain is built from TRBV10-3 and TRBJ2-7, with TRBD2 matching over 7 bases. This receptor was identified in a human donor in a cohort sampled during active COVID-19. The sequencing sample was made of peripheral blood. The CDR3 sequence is CAISDLWGRTRDNEQYF. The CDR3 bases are TGTGCCATCAGTGATCTGTGGGGGAGGACTAGAGACAACGAGCAGTACTTC.